This T cell receptor beta chain is from a study of human T cells and chemical hapten exposure. The sample's time point: patch test 3, about 24 weeks after DPC sensitization. Specified treatment: therapeutic diphenylcyclopropenone sensitization with weekly scalp DPC. This clonotype came up many times. Via MiXCR, TCRdb re-called the RACE reads, giving one row per CDR3 protein. The sample has 75,000 to 90,000 distinct CDR3 sequences; about 10% are singletons. The CDR3 length is 13 residues. Germline CDR1 is MGHDK and CDR2 is SYGVNS. Trimming shortened V by 4 bases and J by 1 base, and 8 bases separated the two germline ends.

The receptor comes from a woman aged 50 to 60 with alopecia areata. Some clones in this sample may be carry-over from other donors' samples. The sample consisted of whole blood, taken in connection with sensitization to the hapten diphenylcyclopropenone (DPC). The V gene is TRBV25-1, the J gene TRBJ2-7; D gene unclear. DNA of the CDR3: TGTGCCAGCAGTGGGAGCCCTTCCTACGAGCAGTACTTC. Residues: CASSGSPSYEQYF.